This T cell receptor (beta chain) was profiled in a study of early T cells in non-severe SARS-CoV-2 infection. Individual cDNA molecules received unique molecular identifiers. TCRdb analysed the 5' RACE reads with MiXCR anew, one entry per CDR3 protein. Altogether 65,000 to 80,000 distinct CDR3 sequences are present, around 11% being singletons, with the ten largest covering about 4.4%. This clonotype occurred a few times. V was trimmed by 0 bases and J by 4 bases, leaving 10 bases between them. CDR1 SGHRS and CDR2 YFSETQ come from the germline V gene. The CDR3 is made up of 14 amino acids. Sample: whole blood. This TCR was sampled from an adult who was a healthcare worker with PCR-confirmed SARS-CoV-2 infection or an uninfected control (not recorded which). The chain links TRBV5-1 to TRBJ2-5; perhaps D is TRBD1 or TRBD2 (5 bases each). CDR3 residues: CASSLAAGRETQYF. The CDR3 DNA reads TGCGCCAGCAGCTTGGCTGCAGGGAGAGAGACCCAGTACTTC.